The rows below give T cell receptor beta chains drawn from one sample of a study of immune evolution from preneoplasia to lung adenocarcinoma. Clones were sequenced by immunoSEQ multiplex PCR, and TCRdb holds only the in-frame ones, with some missing. The table includes about 6,300 clones, around 79% detected once. Specimen: FFPE adjacent normal lung tissue. The receptor source for this set is an older donor with lung adenocarcinoma. Both conserved end residues are part of each CDR3. The order of the fields is D gene, CDR3 length, clone size, J gene, V gene, CDR3 protein, CDR3 DNA. A D gene is named only where the DNA matches it firmly. The listing skips clone size in some rows; elsewhere it reads once, few, many or a size class.

. | 13 | . | TRBJ1-6 | TRBV7-8 | CACRGDYNSPLHF | TGTGCCTGCCGAGGGGACTATAATTCACCCCTCCACTTT
. | 12 | . | TRBJ2-7 | TRBV5-6 | CASSLYNYEQYF | TGTGCCAGCAGCTTGTATAACTACGAGCAGTACTTC
. | 13 | once | TRBJ2-5 | TRBV7-7 | CASSTTQGETQYF | TGTGCTAGCAGCACTACCCAAGGGGAGACCCAGTACTTC
. | 16 | . | TRBJ2-6 | TRBV11-2 | CASSLSTDVRANVLTF | TGTGCCAGCAGCTTAAGCACCGACGTTCGGGCCAACGTCCTGACTTTC
. | 16 | . | TRBJ1-5 | TRBV5-4 | CASSLPPGDANQPQHF | TGTGCCAGCAGCTTACCCCCAGGGGACGCCAATCAGCCCCAGCATTTT
. | 16 | . | TRBJ2-3 | TRBV2 | CASSEARTLNTDTQYF | TGTGCCAGCAGTGAAGCTCGGACCCTGAATACAGATACGCAGTATTTT
. | 13 | once | TRBJ1-1 | TRBV5-1 | CASTPDMNTEAFF | TGCGCCAGCACACCGGACATGAACACTGAAGCTTTCTTT
. | 16 | . | TRBJ1-1 | TRBV27 | CASSLSRGAGNTEAFF | TGTGCCAGCAGTTTATCGAGGGGAGCCGGGAACACTGAAGCTTTCTTT
. | 12 | . | TRBJ2-3 | TRBV27 | CASSYGTDTQYF | TGTGCCAGCAGTTACGGCACAGATACGCAGTATTTT
. | 15 | . | TRBJ1-1 | TRBV7-9 | CASSLAVGVNTEAFF | TGTGCCAGCAGCTTAGCGGTAGGGGTGAACACTGAAGCTTTCTTT
. | 12 | . | TRBJ2-7 | TRBV9 | CASSVPGDEQYF | TGTGCCAGCAGCGTTCCAGGGGACGAGCAGTACTTC
. | 13 | . | TRBJ1-4 | TRBV5-4 | CASSPDLNEKLFF | TGTGCCAGCAGCCCCGACCTTAATGAAAAACTGTTTTTT
. | 15 | . | TRBJ1-3 | TRBV5-1 | CASSSGTSGGNTIYF | TGCGCCAGCAGCTCCGGGACGTCAGGCGGAAACACCATATATTTT
. | 19 | . | TRBJ2-5 | TRBV11-2 | CASSLSRGGLIMYQETQYF | TGTGCCAGCAGCTTATCTCGCGGGGGCCTTATTATGTACCAAGAGACCCAGTACTTC
. | 13 | once | TRBJ1-1 | TRBV6-5 | CASTKEGNTEAFF | TGTGCCAGCACCAAAGAGGGAAACACTGAAGCTTTCTTT
. | 14 | . | TRBJ2-5 | TRBV5-1 | CASRYGSREETQYF | TGCGCCAGCCGATACGGGAGCCGAGAAGAGACCCAGTACTTC
. | 14 | . | TRBJ2-7 | TRBV5-1 | CASSLESGNYEQYF | TGCGCCAGCAGCTTGGAATCGGGGAACTACGAGCAGTACTTC
TRBD1 | 16 | . | TRBJ1-5 | TRBV4-2 | CASSQVGDSRNQPQHF | TGTGCCAGCAGCCAAGTCGGGGACAGTCGCAATCAGCCCCAGCATTTT
. | 14 | . | TRBJ2-1 | TRBV30 | CAWRVEASYNEQFF | TGTGCCTGGAGAGTAGAGGCCTCCTACAATGAGCAGTTCTTC
. | 16 | large | TRBJ1-2 | TRBV4-2 | CASSQEGAGKVYGYTF | TGTGCCAGCAGCCAAGAAGGTGCAGGGAAGGTCTATGGCTACACCTTC
. | 14 | once | TRBJ2-3 | TRBV28 | CAVQSGPSTDTQYF | TGTGCCGTACAATCGGGCCCTTCGACAGATACGCAGTATTTT
. | 11 | few | TRBJ2-3 | TRBV11-2 | CASSHTDTQYF | TGTGCCAGCAGCCACACAGATACGCAGTATTTT
. | 14 | few | TRBJ1-1 | TRBV7-9 | CASSQLTGNTEAFF | TGTGCCAGCAGCCAGCTGACAGGGAACACTGAAGCTTTCTTT
TRBD1 | 15 | . | TRBJ2-2 | TRBV28 | CASSLRQGTTGELFF | TGTGCCAGCAGTCTTCGACAGGGAACCACCGGGGAGCTGTTTTTT
TRBD1 | 15 | once | TRBJ2-1 | TRBV5-5 | CASSTDRVYVNEQFF | TGTGCCAGCAGCACGGACAGGGTCTATGTCAATGAGCAGTTCTTC